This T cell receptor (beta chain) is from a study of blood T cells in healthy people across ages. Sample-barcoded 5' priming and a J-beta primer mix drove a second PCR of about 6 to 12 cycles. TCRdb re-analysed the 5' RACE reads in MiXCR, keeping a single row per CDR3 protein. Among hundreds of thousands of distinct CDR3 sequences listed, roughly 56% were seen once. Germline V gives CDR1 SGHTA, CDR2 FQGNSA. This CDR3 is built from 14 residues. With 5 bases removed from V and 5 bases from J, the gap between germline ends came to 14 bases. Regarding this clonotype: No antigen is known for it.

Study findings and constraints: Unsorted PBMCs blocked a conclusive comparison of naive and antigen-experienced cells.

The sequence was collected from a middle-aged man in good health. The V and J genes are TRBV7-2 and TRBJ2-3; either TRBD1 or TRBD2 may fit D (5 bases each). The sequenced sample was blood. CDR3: CASSRARGQDTQYF. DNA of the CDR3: TGTGCCAGCAGCCGGGCGAGGGGTCAAGATACGCAGTATTTT.